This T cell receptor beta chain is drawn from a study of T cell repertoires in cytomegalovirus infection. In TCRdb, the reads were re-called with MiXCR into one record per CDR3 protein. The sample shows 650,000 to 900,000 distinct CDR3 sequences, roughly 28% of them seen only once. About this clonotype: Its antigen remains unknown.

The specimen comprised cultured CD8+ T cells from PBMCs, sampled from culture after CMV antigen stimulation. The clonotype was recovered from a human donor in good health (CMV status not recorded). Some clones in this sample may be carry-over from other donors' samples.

CDR3: CSARAGNTIYF. The CDR3 DNA is TGCAGTGCTAGAGCTGGAAACACCATATATTTT. The V gene is TRBV20-1, the J gene TRBJ1-3, with no clear D. Trimming removed 1 base at V and 2 bases at J, with 0 bases between. Germline CDR1 and CDR2: DFQATT and SNEGSKA (reference sequence). The CDR3 contains 11 residues.